The 18 T cell receptor beta chains in this list originate from one sample, sequenced in a study of Graves' ophthalmopathy and Graves' hyperthyroidism. RNA transcripts were the template, and TCR beta CDR3 regions were amplified from them. The first-round RT-PCR employed HTBI primers together with the Qiagen OneStep RT-PCR kit. A multiplex PCR was then performed as the second round. TCRdb re-analysed the multiplex PCR reads in MiXCR, keeping a single row per CDR3 protein. The sample consists of over a million distinct CDR3 sequences, about 40% of them appearing once. The sequenced sample consisted of peripheral blood or thyroid tissue (not recorded which). The receptors derive from an adult man with Graves' hyperthyroidism.

This clonotype appeared a single time. The junction departs from germline at one end; a sequencing error may be responsible. The chain recombines TRBV7-2 with TRBJ2-7, with D possibly being TRBD2 (5 bases). Germline CDR1 and CDR2: SGHTA and FQGNSA. The CDR3 spans 14 residues. CDR3 region: CASRFIGSAYEQYF. CDR3 sequence (DNA): TGCGCCAGCAGATTCATCGGTAGCGCCTACGAGCAGTACTTC.

The chain employs TRBV7-9 and TRBJ1-5; 7 bases map to TRBD1. The germline CDR1 and CDR2 sequences are SEHNR and FQNEAQ (reference sequence). The trim removed 1 base at V and 7 bases at J, leaving 10 bases unmatched. This CDR3 region has 16 residues. CDR3 sequence: CASSLEGAGLEQPQHF. The CDR3 region has the DNA TGTGCCAGCAGCTTAGAGGGGGCAGGTCTGGAGCAGCCCCAGCATTTT.

This clonotype has a handful of counts. The J gene is TRBJ2-5, the V gene TRBV29-1, with D tentatively TRBD1 (7 bases). Trimming shortened V by 1 base and J by 4 bases, and 22 bases separated the two germline ends. The CDR3 has 17 residues. Germline V gene sequence: CDR1 SQVTM, CDR2 ANQGSEA. The CDR3 protein is CSVEARGVQGWGETQYF. The CDR3 DNA sequence: TGCAGCGTTGAAGCCCGCGGGGTACAGGGGTGGGGAGAGACCCAGTACTTC.

The chain combines TRBV12-3 or TRBV12-4 with TRBJ2-7; D may be TRBD2 (5 bases). The CDR3 length is 14 residues. V was clipped by 3 bases and J by 3 bases, with 12 bases between them. CDR3 in DNA: TGTGCCAGCAGTTTGGTAATGACTATCTACGAGCAGTACTTC. Residues: CASSLVMTIYEQYF.

This clonotype was observed a handful of times. The chain is built from TRBV14 and TRBJ2-7; tentative D call: TRBD2 (6 bases). This CDR3 spans 16 amino acids. Germline assignment: CDR1 SGHDN and CDR2 FVKESK. The ends were cut back, 1 base at V and 2 bases at J, with 15 bases in the middle. The CDR3 loop reads CASSQAGGLGAYEQYF. CDR3 nucleotides: TGTGCCAGCAGCCAAGCCGGGGGATTAGGGGCCTACGAGCAGTACTTC.

This clonotype was found many times. V is TRBV7-2 and J is TRBJ1-2, with TRBD1 matching over 10 bases. The CDR3 runs 15 residues. Trimming at V came to 5 bases and at J to 0 bases, leaving 3 bases not matched to a gene. Germline V gene lookup returns CDR1 SGHTA and CDR2 FQGNSA. The CDR3 bases are TGTGCCAGCAGCGCCGGACAGGGGGCTAACTATGGCTACACCTTC. Translation: CASSAGQGANYGYTF.

This clonotype was recorded a few times. The CDR3 sequence: CASSSLWTLETQYF. Written as DNA, the CDR3 is TGTGCCAGCAGCAGCCTCTGGACCCTAGAGACCCAGTACTTC. The gene calls are TRBV7-9 and TRBJ2-5; unclear D gene. The CDR3 sequence is 14 residues long. Trimming cost V 5 bases and J 4 bases, with 14 bases left between them. Looked up from germline, CDR1 is SEHNR and CDR2 is FQNEAQ (reference sequence). Full variable domain (outside the CDR3, taken from reference TRBV7-9 and TRBJ2-5): DTGVSQNPRHKITKRGQNVTFRCDPISEHNRLYWYRQTLGQGPEFLTYFQNEAQLEKSRLLSDRFSAERPKGSFSTLEIQRTEQGDSAMYLCASSSLWTLETQYFGPGTRLLVL.

This clonotype was seen repeatedly, ten times or more. This chain links TRBV7-2 with TRBJ1-2, with a weak D call TRBD1 (6 bases). Trimming stripped 4 bases from V and 7 bases from J, with 13 bases between. Germline V gene sequence: CDR1 SGHTA, CDR2 FQGNSA. CDR3 length: 13 amino acids. CDR3 sequence: CASSSRGHFGYTF. The DNA of the CDR3 is TGTGCCAGCAGCTCGAGGGGACATTTTGGCTACACCTTC.

V usage is TRBV7-9 and J usage is TRBJ2-5; D unresolved. V was trimmed by 5 bases and J by 5 bases, leaving 24 bases between them. Germline V gene lookup returns CDR1 SEHNR and CDR2 FQNEAQ (reference sequence). This CDR3 is 17 amino acids long. The CDR3 DNA reads as TGTGCCAGCAGCCCCAAGGTGGCGCGGACCACCCGGGAGACCCAGTACTTC. Amino acids: CASSPKVARTTRETQYF.

This clonotype was counted only a few times. The chain is built from TRBV7-9 and TRBJ2-2, with TRBD2 identical over 7 bases. The CDR3 length is 19 residues. CDR1 is SEHNR, CDR2 FQNEAQ, per germline (reference sequence). With 1 base clipped from V and 0 bases from J, the junction kept 11 bases outside the gene matches. In DNA form, the CDR3 reads TGTGCCAGCAGCTTAGGGGGTGTCTTCGGGAGGTCGAACACCGGGGAGCTGTTTTTT. Its translation is CASSLGGVFGRSNTGELFF.

This clonotype was observed at least ten times. CDR3 sequence (DNA): TGTGCCAGCAGCCGACAGGACCACACTGAAGCTTTCTTT. Translated: CASSRQDHTEAFF. The chain combines TRBV12-3 or TRBV12-4 with TRBJ1-1; D is perhaps TRBD1 (6 bases). V lost 6 bases, J lost 3 bases, and 11 bases lay in between. This CDR3 comprises 13 residues.

The J gene is TRBJ2-7, the V gene TRBV6-4; 9 bases fit TRBD2. Near its end, the DNA agrees better with TRBJ2-1, so the J call may be wrong. Looked up from germline, CDR1 is MRHNA and CDR2 is SNTAGT. The CDR3 runs to 11 residues. The CDR3 nucleotides are TGTGCTAGCGGGAGTGGCAATGAGCAGTTCTTC. Amino acids: CASGSGNEQFF.

This clonotype was picked up many times. In DNA form, the CDR3 reads TGTGCCAGCAGGGCGGGTGGCTACACCTTC. As protein: CASRAGGYTF. The chain couples TRBV6-1 to TRBJ1-2; D is unclear. Trimming cost V 6 bases and J 7 bases, with 6 bases left between them. The CDR3 loop spans 10 amino acids. The V gene's germline CDR1 is MNHNS and CDR2 SASEGT.

The chain is built from TRBV10-3 and TRBJ2-2, with D uncertain. The CDR3 spans 14 residues. The germline V gene encodes CDR1 ENHRY and CDR2 SYGVKD. The V and J ends lost 10 bases and 3 bases respectively, with 15 bases between them. The CDR3 DNA reads TGTGCCAGCAGCCCAGAGTTTGACACCGGGGAGCTGTTTTTT. Its protein is CASSPEFDTGELFF.

V gene TRBV5-8 combines with J gene TRBJ1-2; 7 nucleotides agree with TRBD1. The germline gives CDR1 SGHTS, CDR2 YDEGEE. V lost 3 bases and J lost 7; bases outside the gene matches: 9. CDR3 length: 14 amino acids. The CDR3 bases are TGTGCCAGCAGCTCGACCGACAGGGAGCCTGGCTACACCTTC. Protein product: CASSSTDREPGYTF. The full variable domain, with the rest looked up from reference TRBV5-8 and TRBJ1-2, is EAGVTQSPTHLIKTRGQQATLRCSPISGHTSVYWYQQALGLGLQFLLWYDEGEERNRGNFPPRFSGRQFPNYSSELNVNALELEDSALYLCASSSTDREPGYTFGSGTRLTVV.

The chain couples TRBV7-8 to TRBJ1-3; possibly TRBD1 for D (6 bases). Germline CDR1 is SGHVS and CDR2 is FQNEAQ. V lost 0 bases and J lost 1, with 16 bases in between. This CDR3 spans 18 amino acids. CDR3 DNA sequence: TGTGCCAGCAGCTTAGCGGCCGGACAGTTTGATTCTGGAAACACCATATATTTT. Encoded protein: CASSLAAGQFDSGNTIYF.

The V and J genes are TRBV29-1 and TRBJ1-1; the D gene is possibly TRBD1 (5 bases). CDR1 SQVTM and CDR2 ANQGSEA come from the germline V gene. The V and J ends lost 1 base and 7 bases respectively, with 16 bases between them. CDR3 size: 14 residues. CDR3 DNA sequence: TGCAGCGTTGAAGTTGAGAGGGACGGAAATGAAGCTTTCTTT. Its translation: CSVEVERDGNEAFF.

Only a few counts were recorded for this clonotype. The chain employs TRBV9 and TRBJ2-7, with 7 bases aligning to TRBD2. The germline V gene has CDR1 SGDLS and CDR2 YYNGEE. The trim removed 2 bases at V and 4 bases at J, leaving 9 bases unmatched. The CDR3 is 15 residues long. In nucleotides, the CDR3 is TGTGCCAGCAGCGTGGGCGGGAGTTTGGATTACGAGCAGTACTTC. Translating gives CASSVGGSLDYEQYF.